Following are 21 T cell receptor beta chains from one sample sequenced in a study of identical twins. MiXCR was run by TCRdb on the 5' RACE reads, yielding one entry per CDR3 protein. The sample records 400,000 to 500,000 distinct CDR3 sequences, 13% to 15% being singletons. The data were also submitted as part of a second study, on yellow fever vaccine responses in identical twins.

The specimen was CD4+ T cells sorted from blood. Every receptor here comes from a woman aged 18-29 years in good health.

This clonotype was counted at least ten times. This chain uses TRBV12-3 or TRBV12-4 with TRBJ1-5; 9 bases are a match to TRBD1. This CDR3 is built from 14 residues. Trimming took 5 bases from V and 7 from J; bases not matched to a gene: 6. CDR3 nucleotides: TGTGCCAGCAGTCCGGGACAGGGAGAGCAGCCCCAGCATTTT. Translating it yields CASSPGQGEQPQHF.

This clonotype was observed a handful of times. This chain connects TRBV6-5 to TRBJ2-5; TRBD1 matches at 9 bases. The CDR3 is 16 residues long. Germline lookup yields CDR1 MNHEY and CDR2 SVGAGI. The V gene end was trimmed by 1 base and the J gene end by 3 bases; junction bases not matched to a gene: 6. CDR3 in DNA: TGTGCCAGCAGTTACTTAACGACAGGGGGAAAAGAGACCCAGTACTTC. The encoded protein is CASSYLTTGGKETQYF.

This clonotype has only a few counts. V usage is TRBV7-2 and J usage is TRBJ2-3; D possibly matches TRBD1 or TRBD2 (6 bases each). V was cut by 5 bases and J by 5 bases, with 17 bases left in between. Germline V gene lookup returns CDR1 SGHTA and CDR2 FQGNSA. The CDR3 totals 15 residues. The CDR3 protein is CASSLQRGAGDTQYF. As DNA, the CDR3 is TGTGCCAGCAGCCTCCAAAGGGGGGCGGGAGATACGCAGTATTTT. Supplemented by reference TRBV7-2 and TRBJ2-3, the full variable domain reads GAGVSQSPSNKVTEKGKDVELRCDPISGHTALYWYRQSLGQGLEFLIYFQGNSAPDKSGLPSDRFSAERTGGSVSTLTIQRTQQEDSAVYLCASSLQRGAGDTQYFGPGTRLTVL.

In its sample, this clonotype was seen a few times. J is TRBJ2-7 and V is TRBV15; TRBD2 agrees at 7 bases. Germline V CDR1 and CDR2: LNHNV, YYDKDF (reference sequence). The CDR3 runs 15 residues. V trimming: 5 bases; J trimming: 2 bases; junction bases outside the gene matches: 9. The CDR3 coding sequence is TGTGCCACCAGCGCCGGGACTACCATTACCTACGAGCAGTACTTC. It encodes CATSAGTTITYEQYF.

This clonotype was counted a few times. V gene TRBV14 combines with J gene TRBJ2-1; 8 bases line up with TRBD2. The germline CDR1 and CDR2 sequences are SGHDN and FVKESK. V dropped 2 bases and J dropped 8; count of bases not matched to a gene: 8. The CDR3 spans 15 residues. This CDR3 reads CASSQSSGSTYEQFF. The CDR3 region has the DNA TGTGCCAGCAGCCAAAGCAGCGGGAGTACCTATGAGCAGTTCTTC.

The chain's CDR3 is CASSFRPDQPQHF. The DNA for the CDR3 is TGTGCCAGCAGCTTCCGCCCCGATCAGCCCCAGCATTTT. The chain has TRBV7-2 and TRBJ1-5; no clear D. Looked up from germline, CDR1 is SGHTA and CDR2 is FQGNSA. This CDR3 spans 13 amino acids. Trimming cost V 3 bases and J 5 bases, with 8 bases left between them.

This clonotype was detected ten times or more. The CDR3 DNA follows: TGTGCCAGCAGTTTAACGCGACTTTACACTGAAGCTTTCTTT. Translated, it gives CASSLTRLYTEAFF. The V gene is TRBV27, the J gene TRBJ1-1; D is unresolved. Germline lookup yields CDR1 MNHEY and CDR2 SMNVEV (reference sequence). There are 14 residues in the CDR3. Trimming left V 2 bases short and J 3 bases short, with 10 bases between.

The chain employs TRBV28 and TRBJ2-7; TRBD1 matches 7 bases. This CDR3 contains 12 residues. Unmatched junction bases numbered 2, after V lost 2 bases and J lost 7 bases. CDR1 is MDHEN and CDR2 is SYDVKM in the germline V gene. The CDR3 DNA sequence: TGTGCCAGCAGTTTACGACAGGGAGAGCAGTACTTC. Its translation: CASSLRQGEQYF.

This clonotype came up many times. The chain joins TRBV4-3 to TRBJ2-3, with 11 bases identical to TRBD1. Germline CDR1 reads LGHNA; CDR2 reads YSLEER. The ends lost 2 bases at V and 5 bases at J; junction bases unmatched: 9. CDR3 size: 17 residues. The CDR3 sequence is CASSQQPPGQGVDTQYF. DNA of the CDR3: TGCGCCAGCAGCCAACAGCCGCCGGGACAGGGGGTAGATACGCAGTATTTT.

This clonotype has more than one count but fewer than ten. Here the CDR3 reads CSAEGTTRADTQYF. Written as DNA, the CDR3 is TGCAGTGCGGAAGGGACTACCCGGGCAGATACGCAGTATTTT. The V call is TRBV20-1, the J call TRBJ2-3, with TRBD2 matching 7 bases. This CDR3 spans 14 amino acids. J lost 4 bases, V lost 6 bases, and 10 bases had no gene match. Germline CDR1 reads DFQATT; CDR2 reads SNEGSKA (reference sequence).

This clonotype appeared a few times. The genes are TRBV28 and TRBJ2-7; TRBD2 agrees at 7 bases. CDR1 is MDHEN and CDR2 is SYDVKM in the germline V gene. This CDR3 has 12 residues. Germline trimming cut 10 bases from V and 3 bases from J; bases unmatched to any gene: 6. The CDR3 loop reads CANWGGFYEQYF. In DNA, the CDR3 is TGTGCCAATTGGGGAGGGTTCTACGAGCAGTACTTC.

This chain connects TRBV2 to TRBJ2-2; D is ambiguous. In germline, CDR1 is SNHLY, CDR2 FYNNEI. The CDR3 consists of 15 residues. V lost 2 bases and J 1 base, leaving 8 bases between the germline ends. CDR3 sequence reads: CASSERLKNTGELFF. The DNA for the CDR3 is TGTGCCAGCAGTGAAAGGCTTAAGAACACCGGGGAGCTGTTTTTT. The variable domain in full, with the rest retrieved from reference TRBV2 and TRBJ2-2, is EPEVTQTPSHQVTQMGQEVILRCVPISNHLYFYWYRQILGQKVEFLVSFYNNEISEKSEIFDDQFSVERPDGSNFTLKIRSTKLEDSAMYFCASSERLKNTGELFFGEGSRLTVL.

In this sample, this clonotype turned up a few times. V usage is TRBV2 and J usage is TRBJ2-2; D is perhaps TRBD1 (6 bases). Trimming took off 9 bases at V and 1 base at J, with 9 bases between the two ends. The CDR3 is made up of 13 amino acids. Germline CDR1 SNHLY, CDR2 FYNNEI. This CDR3 is CASLTGNTGELFF. The CDR3 DNA is TGTGCCAGTCTGACAGGGAACACCGGGGAGCTGTTTTTT.

This clonotype was seen just once. The chain carries TRBV7-3 and TRBJ2-7, with TRBD1 matching 7 bases. CDR1 is SGHTA and CDR2 is FQGTGA in the germline V gene. CDR3 size: 15 residues. The junction had 10 bases not matched to a gene; V was cut back by 5 bases and J by 3 bases. CDR3 loop: CASSRGPGQNYEQYF. In DNA, the CDR3 is TGTGCCAGCAGCAGGGGTCCGGGACAGAACTACGAGCAGTACTTC.

The chain employs TRBV15 and TRBJ2-2, with D tentatively TRBD1 (5 bases). CDR3 length: 14 residues. Trimming pared 8 bases from V and 5 bases from J, leaving 15 bases between. The V gene's germline CDR1 is LNHNV and CDR2 YYDKDF (reference sequence). CDR3 nucleotide sequence: TGTGCCACCGGAAGACAGTCTCTAACCGGGGAGCTGTTTTTT. Its protein product is CATGRQSLTGELFF.

This clonotype was seen a few times. The CDR3 DNA reads as TGTGCCAGCAGCTACGCTAGCTCCTACAATGAGCAGTTCTTC. Translation: CASSYASSYNEQFF. The J gene is TRBJ2-1, the V gene TRBV11-2; D unresolved. Germline assignment: CDR1 SGHAT and CDR2 FQNNGV. The CDR3 is 14 amino acids. Trimming removed 4 bases at V and 0 bases at J, with 7 bases between.

The rearrangement links TRBV2 to TRBJ2-2; D unclear. Germline assignment: CDR1 SNHLY and CDR2 FYNNEI. V lost 1 base and J lost 2, with 5 bases in between. CDR3 size: 14 residues. The CDR3 DNA reads TGTGCCAGCAGTGAAGGAGGTAACACCGGGGAGCTGTTTTTT. Translating it yields CASSEGGNTGELFF.

Remarks on this clonotype: A much larger clone sits a single nucleotide away, making a read error possible. The rearrangement joins TRBV4-2 to TRBJ2-7; D is unclear. The CDR3 runs to 13 residues. Germline CDR1 LGHNA, CDR2 YNFKEQ. The CDR3 sequence: CASSQPLSYEQHF. In DNA, the CDR3 is TGTGCCAGCAGCCAACCCCTCTCCTACGAGCAGCACTTC.

This clonotype occurred a few times. The V call is TRBV5-1, the J call TRBJ2-7; 9 nucleotides agree with TRBD1. Trimming cost V 6 bases and J 1 base; bases outside gene matches: 5. CDR1 and CDR2 (germline): SGHRS, YFSETQ. The CDR3 is made up of 14 amino acids. The CDR3 DNA reads as TGCGCCAGCACGACAGGGGGTTCTTCCTACGAGCAGTACTTC. It encodes CASTTGGSSYEQYF.

The table lists this clonotype with many counts. The chain employs TRBV6-5 and TRBJ2-2; 11 bases fit TRBD2. Unmatched junction bases numbered 4, after V lost 2 bases and J lost 5 bases. The CDR3 runs to 16 residues. Germline-derived CDR1 and CDR2 are MNHEY and SVGAGI. CDR3 loop: CASSYLAGGYTGELFF. The DNA of the CDR3 is TGTGCCAGCAGTTACCTAGCGGGAGGATATACCGGGGAGCTGTTTTTT.

This clonotype appeared a few times. In DNA form, the CDR3 reads TGCGCCAGCAGCGCTCGACAGGGAAGCACAGATACGCAGTATTTT. It specifies CASSARQGSTDTQYF. The chain employs TRBV5-1 and TRBJ2-3, with 7 bases lining up with TRBD1. This CDR3 has 15 amino acids. Germline V CDR1 and CDR2: SGHRS, YFSETQ. V gave up 4 bases and J gave up 0 bases; unmatched junction bases: 5.